This TCR beta chain was sequenced during a study of long-term antiretroviral therapy in people with HIV. Version v3.0 of the immunoSEQ assay was performed at survey level. Sequencing used immunoSEQ multiplex PCR; TCRdb keeps in-frame clones, though not all of them. This table holds tens of thousands of clones, approximately 79% found once. Germline assignment: CDR1 SGHTA and CDR2 FQGNSA. Trimming shortened V by 2 bases and J by 2 bases, and 13 bases separated the two germline ends. The length of the CDR3 is 15 residues. Study-level findings and limits: The study found narrower CDR3 length ranges in HIV repertoires than in controls. Pre-ART expanded clones dominated the repertoire at every time point. Diversity rose after ART but stayed below transplant donor controls.

As to this clone: Its antigen is unidentified.

The J gene is TRBJ2-7, the V gene TRBV7-2; D not certain. Sequencing used unsorted PBMCs, obtained 1.5 years after starting antiretroviral therapy. This clonotype originated in a man between 18 and 29 years old with HIV. CDR3 bases: TGTGCCAGCAGCTTAAACCCCGGCCTCACCTACGAGCAGTACTTC. This encodes CASSLNPGLTYEQYF.